The 14 T cell receptor beta chains reported below all come from one sample, sequenced in a study of T cells in Graves' hyperthyroidism and ophthalmopathy. TCR beta CDR3 regions were amplified from RNA. First-round RT-PCR with HTBI primers amplified the TCR CDR3 region. TCRdb passed the multiplex PCR reads through MiXCR, listing each CDR3 protein once. The sample includes fewer than 850,000 distinct CDR3 sequences, 15% to 20% of them seen just once. Sequencing input: blood. Receptors were obtained from a man over 45 with Graves' hyperthyroidism.

The chain's CDR3 is CSASTFTYLGTKAGYTF. The DNA of the CDR3 is TGCAGTGCCTCCACCTTCACCTATCTCGGGACAAAGGCTGGCTACACCTTC. The J gene is TRBJ1-2, the V gene TRBV20-1; possible D gene TRBD1, 6 bases. The V end lost 6 bases, the J end lost 7 bases, and 30 bases lay between the germline ends. CDR1 and CDR2 from the germline V gene are DFQATT and SNEGSKA (reference sequence). The CDR3 covers 17 residues.

This clonotype was seen only a few times. V is TRBV20-1 and J is TRBJ2-2; 8 nucleotides align to TRBD1. J gave up 0 bases and V 7 bases, and 4 bases lay outside the gene matches. The germline gives CDR1 DFQATT, CDR2 SNEGSKA (reference sequence). The CDR3 spans 14 residues. The chain's CDR3 is CSGQGPSNTGELFF. The CDR3, as DNA: TGCAGTGGACAGGGGCCTTCGAACACCGGGGAGCTGTTTTTT.

This chain connects TRBV19 to TRBJ1-5; 9 bases match TRBD1. V gave up 4 bases and J gave up 3 bases; unmatched junction bases: 7. CDR1 LNHDA and CDR2 SQIVND come from the germline V gene (reference sequence). The CDR3 runs 16 residues. The CDR3 bases are TGTGCCAGTAGTACTCCGGGACAGGGAAACAATCAGCCCCAGCATTTT. As protein: CASSTPGQGNNQPQHF.

This clonotype was recorded at least ten times. The chain employs TRBV11-2 and TRBJ1-3, with 8 bases fitting TRBD1. Germline CDR1 is SGHAT and CDR2 is FQNNGV. Losses at the gene ends were 1 base for V and 5 bases for J; bases not matched to a gene: 10. This CDR3 has 17 amino acids. The CDR3 reads CASSLALGTGARNTIYF. CDR3 in DNA: TGTGCCAGCAGCTTAGCTCTTGGGACAGGTGCTAGAAACACCATATATTTT.

J is TRBJ1-2 and V is TRBV30, with D perhaps matching TRBD1 (6 bases). Germline lookup yields CDR1 GTSNPN and CDR2 SVGIG (reference sequence). The CDR3 contains 15 residues. The V gene lost 0 bases and the J gene lost 5 bases, with 16 bases spanning the gap. In DNA form, the CDR3 reads TGTGCCTGGAGTGTACGGCGAGGGGGAGGGTATGGCTACACCTTC. Encoded protein: CAWSVRRGGGYGYTF.

V is TRBV6-8 and J is TRBJ2-1, with D uncertain. Trimming removed 3 bases from V and 2 bases from J, with 14 bases in between. From germline, CDR1 is MNHGY and CDR2 SAAAGT. This CDR3 has 16 amino acids. CDR3 nucleotides: TGTGCCAGCAGTTATGCTAGAGTCCCTGCCTACAATGAGCAGTTCTTC. It yields the protein CASSYARVPAYNEQFF.

This clonotype was counted many times. The rearrangement links TRBV19 to TRBJ1-5, with D tentatively TRBD1 (6 bases). From germline, CDR1 is LNHDA and CDR2 SQIVND (reference sequence). Trimming stripped 7 bases from V and 5 bases from J, with 12 bases between. This CDR3 contains 13 residues. CDR3 sequence: CASMIGGHQPQHF. CDR3 nucleotides: TGTGCCAGTATGATCGGGGGCCATCAGCCCCAGCATTTT. Full variable domain (remainder filled in from reference TRBV19 and TRBJ1-5): DGGITQSPKYLFRKEGQNVTLSCEQNLNHDAMYWYRQDPGQGLRLIYYSQIVNDFQKGDIAEGYSVSREKKESFPLTVTSAQKNPTAFYLCASMIGGHQPQHFGDGTRLSIL.

The sample holds a few counts of this clonotype. The rearrangement links TRBV7-9 to TRBJ1-1, with 9 bases that match TRBD1. Germline V gene lookup returns CDR1 SEHNR and CDR2 FQNEAQ (reference sequence). CDR3 length equals 15 residues. The ends lost 3 bases at V and 11 bases at J; junction bases unmatched: 13. CDR3: CASSLAGTGPIGAFF. CDR3 DNA sequence: TGTGCCAGCAGCTTGGCCGGGACAGGGCCGATAGGGGCTTTCTTT.

This clonotype has ten or more counts. This chain links TRBV6-6 with TRBJ1-1; 11 bases map to TRBD1. This CDR3 comprises 15 residues. The germline gives CDR1 MNHNY, CDR2 SVGAGI (reference sequence). The V gene end was trimmed by 0 bases and the J gene end by 7 bases; junction bases not matched to a gene: 4. CDR3 nucleotide sequence: TGTGCCAGCAGTTACTCGGACAGGGGGCATAATGAAGCTTTCTTT. This translates into CASSYSDRGHNEAFF.

This clonotype showed up many times. The chain has TRBV12-3 or TRBV12-4 and TRBJ2-7; TRBD2 is a possible D gene (6 bases). Trimming took 5 bases from V and 6 from J, leaving 14 bases between them. The CDR3 is made up of 13 amino acids. In DNA, the CDR3 is TGTGCCAGCAGTGCGGGACGGAGGGGCGAGCAGTACTTC. Its translation is CASSAGRRGEQYF.

At least ten counts were recorded for this clonotype. This chain connects TRBV5-1 to TRBJ2-1; possible D gene TRBD1, 5 bases. Trimming took 1 base from V and 1 from J, leaving 12 bases between them. This CDR3 region has 16 residues. The V gene's germline CDR1 is SGHRS and CDR2 YFSETQ. The CDR3 protein is CASSLSGQGSYNEQFF. The DNA of the CDR3 is TGCGCCAGCAGCTTGTCAGGTCAGGGTTCCTACAATGAGCAGTTCTTC.

With regard to this clonotype: Given a much more abundant clone one base away, this may be a read error. The rearrangement links TRBV28 to TRBJ1-5; maybe TRBD1 (6 bases). CDR1 is MDHEN, CDR2 SYDVKM, per germline. The CDR3 spans 14 residues. This chain's CDR3 is CASSFQGSNQLQHF. CDR3 DNA: TGTGCCAGCAGTTTTCAGGGGAGCAATCAGCTCCAGCATTTT.

This chain's CDR3 is CAWGPQREATNTEAFF. Here the CDR3 DNA reads TGTGCCTGGGGGCCCCAAAGGGAGGCGACGAACACTGAAGCTTTCTTT. V usage is TRBV30 and J usage is TRBJ1-1; D gene uncertain. The CDR3 length is 16 residues. V was cut by 5 bases and J by 1 base, with 20 bases left in between. CDR1 GTSNPN and CDR2 SVGIG come from the germline V gene (reference sequence).

This clonotype has a count of ten or more. The V and J genes are TRBV27 and TRBJ1-1; maybe TRBD1 (6 bases). Trimming cost V 3 bases and J 6 bases, with 14 bases left between them. CDR1 MNHEY and CDR2 SMNVEV come from the germline V gene (reference sequence). This CDR3 is 14 amino acids long. The CDR3 here is CASSLSGAYAEAFF. Written as DNA, the CDR3 is TGTGCCAGCAGTTTGTCGGGGGCGTACGCTGAAGCTTTCTTT.